The clone carrying this T cell receptor beta chain was counted only a few times. The antigen is not known. The data derive from a study of cytotoxic CD8 clonotypes in ibrutinib-treated CLL. Background on the study: Once patients had received a median about eleven months of treatment, range 6 to 36, response samples were obtained. Average yields of approximately 260,000 productive templates and 75,000 to 100,000 productive rearrangements characterized the samples. Study conclusions and caveats: Collection times varied between progressing and sustained-remission patients. Clonotypes that were public were uncommon, and they contracted or stayed stable on treatment.

Repertoires were generated with immunoSEQ multiplex PCR, while TCRdb's copy carries only in-frame clones and drops some. Of some 150,000 clones listed, around three quarters are singletons. V shed 6 bases and J shed 1 base, with 12 bases lying between them. Germline-derived CDR1 and CDR2 are MDHEN and SYDVKM. There are 14 residues in the CDR3. This receptor was taken from a human donor with chronic lymphocytic leukemia. The source was PBMCs, collected after 12 months of ibrutinib treatment. The rearrangement joins TRBV28 to TRBJ1-2; D gene unclear. The CDR3 reads CASRRPGGNYGYTF. DNA of the CDR3: TGTGCCAGCAGACGACCGGGAGGTAACTATGGCTACACCTTC.